The T cell receptor beta chain described here comes from a study of shared clonotypes between healthy human individuals. Study information: Every donor yielded three CD4 naive, three CD4 memory, two CD8 naive and one CD8 memory plate.

Study conclusions and caveats: The study generally estimated greater richness for naive than memory subsets. The four-donor shared clonotypes exceeded non-shared clonotypes in generation probability, with non-shared ones scoring lower.

Germline loops: CDR1 MNHEY, CDR2 SVGAGI. The CDR3 has 14 amino acids. Trimming took 6 bases from V and 1 from J, leaving 10 bases between them. A single count supports this clone. Its antigen is unknown. Sequencing used immunoSEQ multiplex PCR; TCRdb keeps in-frame clones, though not all of them. The data show about 2.1 million clones, roughly 91% seen once. The naive CD8 population came from CD45RO-negative cells selected for CCR7, without terminally differentiated effector memory CD45RA+ cells. The chain has TRBV6-5 and TRBJ2-1; D is uncertain. The sample was naive CD8+ T cells from PBMCs. The clonotype originates from a young man in good health. Some clones in this sample may be carry-over from other donors' samples. The CDR3 nucleotides are TGTGCCAGCAGCCGAGACTCATCCTACAATGAGCAGTTCTTC. Translated, it gives CASSRDSSYNEQFF.